This is a list of T cell receptor beta chains from one sample in a study of cytomegalovirus exposure and HLA in healthy donors. TCRdb keeps only in-frame clones here, not all; method: immunoSEQ multiplex PCR. In the table there are approximately 180,000 clones, about four fifths of which are singletons. The sample consisted of PBMCs. The receptors were gathered from a man younger than 30 in good health and CMV-seronegative. CDR3s include the opening cysteine and the closing phenylalanine or tryptophan. A D gene is named only where the DNA matches it firmly. Clone size is shown for a subset of rows, as once, few, many or a class of expanded clone.

j_call v_call d_call clone_size cdr3_aa cdr3_nt
TRBJ2-2 TRBV7-6 NA NA CASSSGRGAGTGELFF TGTGCCAGCAGCTCGGGCAGGGGCGCGGGCACCGGGGAGCTGTTTTTT
TRBJ1-2 TRBV25-1 TRBD1 NA CASSEDRDYGYTF TGTGCCAGCAGTGAAGACAGGGACTATGGCTACACCTTC
TRBJ2-7 TRBV21-1 NA NA CASSKVTGGTGGYEQYF TGTGCCAGCAGCAAGGTAACGGGAGGGACAGGGGGCTACGAGCAGTACTTC
TRBJ1-2 TRBV7-9 NA NA CASSPINYGYTF TGTGCCAGCAGCCCTATTAACTATGGCTACACCTTC
TRBJ2-7 TRBV4-3 NA few CASSQDRVGEYEQYF TGCGCCAGCAGCCAAGATCGCGTCGGGGAGTACGAGCAGTACTTC
TRBJ1-1 TRBV5-6 TRBD1 once CASSLWTGIWGEAFF TGTGCCAGCAGCTTGTGGACAGGGATTTGGGGTGAAGCTTTCTTT
TRBJ1-1 TRBV29-1 NA NA CSVAQMRGVAFF TGCAGCGTCGCCCAGATGCGGGGCGTCGCTTTCTTT
TRBJ2-3 TRBV9 TRBD2 NA CASSVEVLAGYTQYF TGTGCCAGCAGCGTCGAGGTCCTAGCGGGATATACGCAGTATTTT
TRBJ2-1 TRBV19 NA NA CASSIALGGWNEQFF TGTGCCAGTAGTATCGCCTTGGGAGGTTGGAATGAGCAGTTCTTC
TRBJ2-1 TRBV7-2 TRBD2 NA CASSLAGAGVHNEQFF TGTGCCAGCAGCTTAGCTGGAGCGGGAGTCCACAATGAGCAGTTCTTC
TRBJ2-1 TRBV7-9 TRBD2 NA CASSLNGPGREVNYNEQFF TGTGCCAGCAGCTTAAACGGGCCTGGGCGGGAGGTAAACTACAATGAGCAGTTCTTC
TRBJ2-3 TRBV7-9 TRBD2 NA CASSPGTSGTDTQYF TGTGCCAGCAGCCCCGGGACTAGCGGCACAGATACGCAGTATTTT
TRBJ1-2 TRBV6-1 NA NA CASSEATWWGSAYGYTF TGTGCCAGCAGTGAAGCGACATGGTGGGGCAGTGCCTATGGCTACACCTTC
TRBJ1-1 TRBV5-1 NA NA CASSLSPGDTEAFF TGCGCCAGCAGCTTGAGTCCGGGGGACACTGAAGCTTTCTTT
TRBJ2-1 TRBV7-2 TRBD2 few CASSPKTSGRDSYNEQFF TGTGCCAGCAGCCCCAAGACTAGCGGGAGGGACTCCTACAATGAGCAGTTCTTC
TRBJ1-4 TRBV9 NA NA CASSVTGPHEKLFF TGTGCCAGCAGCGTAACTGGTCCTCATGAAAAACTGTTTTTT
TRBJ1-2 TRBV6-1 TRBD1 NA CASSQRGQYGYTF TGTGCCAGCAGCCAGAGGGGACAGTATGGCTACACCTTC
TRBJ2-2 TRBV4-3 TRBD2 NA CASSLSGGPTGELFF TGCGCCAGCAGCCTTAGCGGGGGGCCCACCGGGGAGCTGTTTTTT
TRBJ1-5 TRBV2 NA NA CASSARIGGNQPQHF TGTGCCAGCAGTGCGAGGATAGGAGGCAATCAGCCCCAGCATTTT
TRBJ2-7 TRBV5-1 NA NA CASSLASASLSYEQYF TGCGCCAGCAGCTTGGCTTCGGCTAGCCTCTCCTACGAGCAGTACTTC
TRBJ2-1 TRBV4-3 NA NA CASSQDSPGSSYNEQFF TGCGCCAGCAGCCAAGATTCCCCAGGCTCCTCCTACAATGAGCAGTTCTTC
TRBJ1-4 TRBV7-9 NA NA CASSFREVEKLFF TGTGCCAGCAGCTTCCGGGAAGTGGAAAAACTGTTTTTT
TRBJ2-7 TRBV7-9 NA NA CSSSRDNPYEQYF TGTTCCAGCAGCCGGGACAATCCTTACGAGCAGTACTTC
TRBJ2-3 TRBV30 TRBD2 NA CAWRGFAGAFFGTDTQYF TGTGCCTGGAGGGGTTTTGCGGGAGCTTTTTTTGGCACAGATACGCAGTATTTT
TRBJ2-7 TRBV5-1 TRBD1 NA CASSYSGTGFDEQYF TGCGCCAGCAGCTACTCCGGGACAGGGTTCGACGAGCAGTACTTC
TRBJ1-1 TRBV6-5 NA NA CASSLRTDTEAFF TGTGCCAGCAGTTTACGGACAGACACTGAAGCTTTCTTT
TRBJ1-3 TRBV10-3 NA NA CAVSTGRLSGNTIYF TGTGCCGTTTCAACAGGGCGCCTTTCTGGAAACACCATATATTTT
TRBJ1-3 TRBV6-1 NA NA CASSDARQVSGNTIYF TGTGCCAGCAGTGACGCCCGACAGGTCTCTGGAAACACCATATATTTT
TRBJ2-7 TRBV27 TRBD1 once CASSLKQGDEQYF TGTGCCAGCAGTTTAAAACAGGGGGACGAGCAGTACTTC
TRBJ2-7 TRBV11-1 TRBD2 NA CASSSSGRAPYEQYF TGTGCCAGCAGCTCTAGCGGGAGGGCGCCCTACGAGCAGTACTTC
TRBJ2-1 TRBV11-3 TRBD2 NA CASSLTSGSLNEQFF TGTGCCAGCAGCCTTACTAGCGGGAGTTTGAATGAGCAGTTCTTC
TRBJ2-5 TRBV29-1 TRBD1 NA CSVEPTRTGGDKTQYF TGCAGCGTTGAACCTACCCGGACAGGGGGCGATAAGACCCAGTACTTC
TRBJ2-2 TRBV5-4 TRBD1 NA CASSPGQGFSGELFF TGTGCCAGCAGCCCGGGACAGGGGTTCTCCGGGGAGCTGTTTTTT
TRBJ2-5 TRBV6-1 TRBD1 NA CASSQQGAETQYF TGTGCCAGCAGCCAACAGGGGGCAGAGACCCAGTACTTC
TRBJ2-1 TRBV11-3 NA NA CASSLSANEQFF TGTGCCAGCAGCCTTAGTGCGAATGAGCAGTTCTTC
TRBJ2-7 TRBV27 TRBD2 NA CASSPRRGTSGLYEQYF TGTGCCAGCAGTCCGAGGCGGGGGACTAGCGGGTTGTACGAGCAGTACTTC
TRBJ2-5 TRBV7-2 NA NA CASLRGGPQETQYF TGTGCCAGCTTGCGGGGCGGGCCACAAGAGACCCAGTACTTC